The 14 T cell receptor beta chains below all came from one sample that was sequenced in a study of cytomegalovirus exposure and HLA in healthy donors. The primer mix had 60 Vbeta and 13 Jbeta primers. Here immunoSEQ multiplex PCR was the method, and the copy in TCRdb shows in-frame clones only, minus some. This listing includes more than 45,000 clones. Input material: PBMCs. These receptors all come from a male donor in good health and CMV-seronegative.

The rearrangement joins TRBV5-1 to TRBJ2-7; 8 bases fit TRBD1. This CDR3 region has 15 residues. Germline CDR1 SGHRS, CDR2 YFSETQ. V was pared by 0 bases and J by 2 bases, with 4 bases of the junction left unmatched. The CDR3 spells CASSLAPGQAYEQYF. The CDR3 bases are TGCGCCAGCAGCTTGGCCCCGGGACAGGCCTACGAGCAGTACTTC.

CDR3 loop: CATSKETGGYNEQFF. The DNA of the CDR3 is TGTGCCACCAGCAAGGAGACGGGAGGCTACAATGAGCAGTTCTTC. The chain has TRBV15 and TRBJ2-1; TRBD2 matches at 7 bases. Germline V lookup: CDR1 LNHNV, CDR2 YYDKDF (reference sequence). There are 15 residues in the CDR3. V shed 4 bases, J shed 3 bases, and the junction held 6 bases outside the gene matches.

The chain recombines TRBV7-9 with TRBJ1-1; D is undetermined. V lost 6 bases to trimming and J lost 7 bases, with 18 bases between them. CDR3 length: 14 residues. Germline V gives CDR1 SEHNR, CDR2 FQNEAQ (reference sequence). CDR3 bases: TGTGCCAGCAGATTCCCTGGCGGGTCGGGTGAAGCTTTCTTT. Protein sequence: CASRFPGGSGEAFF.

V is TRBV29-1 and J is TRBJ2-3; 11 bases agree with TRBD2. The CDR3 has 14 amino acids. The germline V gene has CDR1 SQVTM and CDR2 ANQGSEA. V dropped 4 bases and J dropped 5; count of bases not matched to a gene: 5. The CDR3 DNA reads as TGCAGCGTTGCGACTAGCGGGATCTTAGATACGCAGTATTTT. This gives the protein CSVATSGILDTQYF.

This chain uses TRBV5-1 with TRBJ2-7; TRBD2 agrees at 7 bases. Germline trimming cut 1 base from V and 6 bases from J; bases unmatched to any gene: 10. Germline CDR1 reads SGHRS; CDR2 reads YFSETQ. The CDR3 length is 15 residues. This CDR3 reads CASSLTQVPGGEQYF. CDR3 DNA: TGCGCCAGCAGCTTGACTCAAGTCCCGGGGGGCGAGCAGTACTTC.

This chain uses TRBV27 with TRBJ2-7, with D perhaps TRBD2 (6 bases). V gave up 2 bases and J gave up 2 bases, with 10 bases separating them. The CDR3 loop spans 14 amino acids. CDR1 and CDR2 (germline): MNHEY, SMNVEV (reference sequence). In nucleotides, the CDR3 is TGTGCCAGCAGTTTACAGGAGGGACCCTACGAGCAGTACTTC. This sequence encodes CASSLQEGPYEQYF.

Comments on this clone: Compared with germline, one end of the junction differs, possibly owing to a read error. The CDR3 sequence is CASTLQGAVNTEDFF. The DNA for the CDR3 is TGTGCCAGCACCCTCCAGGGGGCCGTGAACACTGAAGATTTCTTT. The gene calls are TRBV2 and TRBJ1-1; 8 positions match TRBD1. Germline V gene sequence: CDR1 SNHLY, CDR2 FYNNEI. The CDR3 consists of 15 residues.

This chain uses TRBV25-1 with TRBJ1-5, with a possible D match to TRBD1 (6 bases). The V gene's germline CDR1 is MGHDK and CDR2 SYGVNS. V lost 5 bases, J lost 6 bases, and 14 bases lay in between. This CDR3 has 14 amino acids. DNA of the CDR3: TGTGCCAGCAGTACAACAGGGTCGGGTCAGCCCCAGCATTTT. Amino acids: CASSTTGSGQPQHF.

The CDR3 region has the DNA TGTGCCAGCATTTATAACTACGAGCAGTACTTC. Its protein is CASIYNYEQYF. This chain joins TRBV28 and TRBJ2-7; D unresolved. The ends were cut back, 7 bases at V and 3 bases at J, with 7 bases in the middle. Germline V lookup: CDR1 MDHEN, CDR2 SYDVKM. The CDR3 length is 11 residues.

The V gene is TRBV28, the J gene TRBJ2-1, with 11 positions matching TRBD2. This CDR3 is built from 16 residues. Germline V gives CDR1 MDHEN, CDR2 SYDVKM. The ends lost 4 bases at V and 3 bases at J; junction bases unmatched: 5. The DNA of the CDR3 is TGTGCCAGCAGTTCCAAGACTAGCGGGGTCTACAATGAGCAGTTCTTC. Translated, it gives CASSSKTSGVYNEQFF.

V is TRBV18 and J is TRBJ2-7; TRBD2 is a possible D gene (7 bases). Germline CDR1 is KGHSH and CDR2 is LQKENI. The CDR3 has 12 amino acids. Trimming shortened V by 6 bases and J by 6 bases, and 12 bases separated the two germline ends. The CDR3 nucleotides read TGTGCCAGCTCCTGGGGGGGCAGCGAGCAGTACTTC. Protein: CASSWGGSEQYF.

The chain links TRBV9 to TRBJ2-3; no clear D gene. The CDR3 is 13 residues long. V lost 3 bases, J lost 4 bases, and 9 bases lay in between. The germline gives CDR1 SGDLS, CDR2 YYNGEE. For the CDR3, the DNA is TGTGCCAGCAGCGCCGGGTCCCCAGATACGCAGTATTTT. This encodes CASSAGSPDTQYF.

This chain uses TRBV4-3 with TRBJ1-1; 12 nucleotides match TRBD1. This CDR3 is built from 16 residues. J was trimmed by 4 bases and V by 5 bases; bases with no gene match: 8. From germline, CDR1 is LGHNA and CDR2 YSLEER. The CDR3 protein is CASSFRDRGRITEAFF. The CDR3 DNA reads as TGCGCCAGCAGCTTCCGGGACAGGGGGCGCATCACTGAAGCTTTCTTT.

J is TRBJ1-2 and V is TRBV28, with 7 nucleotides matching TRBD1. Unmatched junction bases numbered 6, after V lost 6 bases and J lost 2 bases. Per the germline V gene, CDR1 is MDHEN and CDR2 is SYDVKM. The CDR3 covers 14 residues. For the CDR3, the DNA is TGTGCCAGCAGGTCCGGGACAGTCAACTATGGCTACACCTTC. Its translation: CASRSGTVNYGYTF.